The 7 T cell receptor beta chains below come from one sample, sequenced in a study of blood T cell repertoires in COVID-19. The method was immunoSEQ multiplex PCR; TCRdb's version includes in-frame clones alone and lacks a portion of them. The sample yields more than 250,000 clones, 75% to 90% seen once. Sequenced sample: peripheral blood. The receptors stem from a human donor in a cohort sampled during active COVID-19.

The chain carries TRBV28 and TRBJ2-3, with TRBD2 matching over 7 bases. Trimming cost V 10 bases and J 2 bases; bases outside gene matches: 6. In germline, CDR1 is MDHEN, CDR2 SYDVKM. CDR3 length equals 13 residues. The CDR3 region is CATSGAITDTQYF. CDR3 coding DNA: TGTGCCACGAGCGGGGCGATCACAGATACGCAGTATTTT.

V and J are TRBV28 and TRBJ1-1; 8 bases are shared with TRBD1. The CDR3 runs to 16 residues. Germline CDR1 and CDR2: MDHEN and SYDVKM. The V and J ends lost 4 bases and 2 bases, in that order; junction bases with no gene match: 9. CDR3 sequence: CASSSAGGYFNTEAFF. For the CDR3, the DNA is TGTGCCAGCAGTTCCGCAGGGGGCTATTTTAACACTGAAGCTTTCTTT.

This chain joins TRBV5-1 and TRBJ1-1; 7 nucleotides agree with TRBD1. CDR3 size: 14 residues. Losses at the gene ends were 4 bases for V and 4 bases for J; bases not matched to a gene: 7. Germline-derived CDR1 and CDR2 are SGHRS and YFSETQ. CDR3 protein: CASSGRQGGTEAFF. DNA for the CDR3: TGCGCCAGCAGCGGCAGACAGGGCGGCACTGAAGCTTTCTTT.

The genes are TRBV6-5 and TRBJ2-5, with D possibly being TRBD1 (5 bases). V was cut by 7 bases and J by 5 bases, with 14 bases left in between. The CDR3 extends over 13 amino acids. Per germline, CDR1 MNHEY and CDR2 SVGAGI. CDR3: CASMRQLAETQYF. The CDR3 coding sequence is TGTGCCAGCATGAGACAGCTGGCCGAGACCCAGTACTTC.

The chain is built from TRBV4-2 and TRBJ1-2; unclear D gene. The CDR3 extends over 13 amino acids. V lost 3 bases and J 7 bases, leaving 12 bases between the germline ends. The germline V gene encodes CDR1 LGHNA and CDR2 YNFKEQ. The CDR3 here is CASSQDRGIGYTF. As DNA, the CDR3 is TGTGCCAGCAGCCAGGATCGGGGAATTGGCTACACCTTC.

The chain is built from TRBV5-5 and TRBJ2-7, with TRBD1 matching over 10 bases. Losses at the gene ends were 1 base for V and 5 bases for J; bases not matched to a gene: 9. Germline CDR1 is SGHKS and CDR2 is YYEKEE (reference sequence). CDR3 size: 16 residues. The CDR3 DNA reads as TGTGCCAGCAGCTTGCCCGGGACAGGGGTCAGGAACGAGCAGTACTTC. Its protein product is CASSLPGTGVRNEQYF.

V usage is TRBV7-9 and J usage is TRBJ1-1; D not resolved. Trimming took off 1 base at V and 10 bases at J, with 7 bases between the two ends. This CDR3 comprises 11 residues. The germline gives CDR1 SEHNR, CDR2 FQNEAQ (reference sequence). The CDR3 DNA reads TGTGCCAGCAGCTTAGGGTCAGGAGCTTTCTTT. It codes for CASSLGSGAFF.